The 13 T cell receptor beta chains below come from one sample, sequenced in a study of identical twins. TCRdb recomputed calls from the 5' RACE reads with MiXCR, one row per CDR3 protein. This table has around 250,000 distinct CDR3 sequences, about 8.9% appearing once. These same data were also listed under a study on yellow fever vaccine responses in identical twins.

The sequencing input was CD8+ T cells sorted from blood. The receptors stem from a young woman in good health.

This chain links TRBV7-6 with TRBJ2-3, with 10 bases identical to TRBD2. The length of the CDR3 is 18 residues. Germline CDR1 and CDR2: SGHVS and FNYEAQ. J was trimmed by 3 bases and V by 2 bases; bases with no gene match: 11. The CDR3 is CASSLNLPSGRRTDTQYF. The CDR3 nucleotides read TGTGCCAGCAGCTTAAACCTTCCTAGCGGGAGAAGGACAGATACGCAGTATTTT.

V is TRBV27 and J is TRBJ2-7; D may be TRBD1 (7 bases). CDR1 and CDR2 (germline): MNHEY, SMNVEV (reference sequence). Trimming took off 10 bases at V and 2 bases at J, with 12 bases between the two ends. CDR3 length: 12 amino acids. The CDR3 loop reads CATQGGPYEQYF. CDR3 DNA: TGTGCCACTCAGGGGGGCCCCTACGAGCAGTACTTC.

The chain links TRBV10-2 to TRBJ2-6; tentatively, D is TRBD2 (5 bases). The CDR3 runs 16 residues. Trimming took 10 bases from V and 4 from J, leaving 20 bases between them. Germline V gives CDR1 WSHSY, CDR2 SAAADI. CDR3 in DNA: TGCGCCACCGACCTTCGAGAGGGATCCGGGGCCAACGTCCTGACTTTC. As protein: CATDLREGSGANVLTF.

This clonotype was seen more than once but under ten times. V and J are TRBV24-1 and TRBJ2-1; TRBD2 matches 14 bases. There are 17 residues in the CDR3. Germline CDR1 and CDR2: KGHDR and SFDVKD. Trimming cost V 2 bases and J 7 bases; bases outside gene matches: 6. CDR3 sequence (DNA): TGTGCCACCAGTGATTGGCGACTAGCGGGGGGGCAAAATGAGCAGTTCTTC. This gives the protein CATSDWRLAGGQNEQFF.

This clonotype was seen a few times. V is TRBV6-6 and J is TRBJ2-5, with a weak D call TRBD1 (5 bases). V lost 1 base and J 3 bases, leaving 6 bases between the germline ends. The CDR3 contains 13 residues. CDR1 and CDR2 (germline): MNHNY, SVGAGI (reference sequence). CDR3 in amino acids: CASSYYRKETQYF. The CDR3, as DNA: TGTGCCAGCAGTTACTACAGGAAAGAGACCCAGTACTTC.

This clonotype was detected a few times. The genes are TRBV7-2 and TRBJ2-3, with D maybe TRBD2 (6 bases). Trimming removed 2 bases at V and 2 bases at J, with 14 bases between. The CDR3 sequence is 16 residues long. The germline V gene has CDR1 SGHTA and CDR2 FQGNSA. The DNA for the CDR3 is TGTGCCAGCAGCTTATTGTTTCGGGAGTTCACAGATACGCAGTATTTT. Translated, it gives CASSLLFREFTDTQYF.

This clonotype has ten or more counts. The gene calls are TRBV10-3 and TRBJ2-1; D unclear. The V end was cut by 0 bases, the J end by 7 bases, with 7 bases between. The CDR3 has 13 amino acids. Looked up from germline, CDR1 is ENHRY and CDR2 is SYGVKD. The DNA of the CDR3 is TGTGCCATCAGTGAGTCAGACTTGAATGAGCAGTTCTTC. It codes for CAISESDLNEQFF.

V gene TRBV6-6 combines with J gene TRBJ2-7; D is unresolved. The CDR3 totals 12 residues. V was trimmed by 5 bases and J by 0 bases, leaving 5 bases between them. The germline CDR1 and CDR2 sequences are MNHNY and SVGAGI (reference sequence). CDR3: CASSANSYEQYF. The CDR3 coding sequence is TGTGCCAGCAGTGCCAACTCCTACGAGCAGTACTTC.

The table lists this clonotype with a few counts. The chain carries TRBV7-9 and TRBJ2-2, with D unresolved. Germline-derived CDR1 and CDR2 are SEHNR and FQNEAQ (reference sequence). The CDR3 has 11 residues. The V gene lost 2 bases and the J gene lost 7 bases, with 2 bases spanning the gap. In DNA, the CDR3 is TGTGCCAGCAGCTTACACGGGGAGCTGTTTTTT. Its protein product is CASSLHGELFF. The full variable domain, with the rest looked up from reference TRBV7-9 and TRBJ2-2, is DTGVSQNPRHKITKRGQNVTFRCDPISEHNRLYWYRQTLGQGPEFLTYFQNEAQLEKSRLLSDRFSAERPKGSFSTLEIQRTEQGDSAMYLCASSLHGELFFGEGSRLTVL.

The chain has TRBV7-2 and TRBJ2-5, with D perhaps matching TRBD2 (5 bases). This CDR3 has 15 amino acids. V was pared by 2 bases and J by 1 base, with 11 bases between. The germline gives CDR1 SGHTA, CDR2 FQGNSA. The DNA of the CDR3 is TGTGCCAGCAGCTTATTTGTGGGAGTCCAAGAGACCCAGTACTTC. Protein sequence: CASSLFVGVQETQYF.

This clonotype was detected only a few times. Here the CDR3 DNA reads TGTGCCAGCAGTTACTTATCAGGGTCGAACTATGGCTACACCTTC. It yields the protein CASSYLSGSNYGYTF. This chain uses TRBV6-5 with TRBJ1-2, with a possible D match to TRBD1 (5 bases). V lost 1 base, J lost 2 bases, and 11 bases lay in between. This CDR3 has 15 amino acids. Germline V gives CDR1 MNHEY, CDR2 SVGAGI.

This chain links TRBV7-9 with TRBJ2-7; 8 bases line up with TRBD2. Per the germline V gene, CDR1 is SEHNR and CDR2 is FQNEAQ (reference sequence). CDR3 length: 17 amino acids. The V gene end was trimmed by 0 bases and the J gene end by 2 bases; junction bases not matched to a gene: 9. CDR3 DNA: TGTGCCAGCAGCTTAGCTGGGACGACTAGCGCAGCCTACGAGCAGTACTTC. Translated, it gives CASSLAGTTSAAYEQYF.

This clonotype was counted a few times. This chain links TRBV4-3 with TRBJ2-3; TRBD2 matches 15 bases. J gave up 6 bases and V 0 bases, and 1 base lay outside the gene matches. Germline values: CDR1 LGHNA, CDR2 YSLEER. The CDR3 is 16 amino acids. Here the CDR3 DNA reads TGCGCCAGCAGCCAAGAAGGACTAGCGGGGGGGGATACGCAGTATTTT. It specifies CASSQEGLAGGDTQYF.